These 25 T cell receptor beta chains were all obtained from the same sample, sequenced in a study of OX40 agonist ivuxolimab in advanced cancers. The table came from immunoSEQ multiplex PCR; TCRdb's copy has only in-frame clones and leaves some out. This table holds tens of thousands of clones, about 87% found once. The sample here was CD4+ or CD8+ T cells sorted from blood, taken in a trial of the OX40 agonist ivuxolimab. The receptor source for this set is an adult with an advanced solid tumor such as melanoma, head and neck, liver or kidney cancer.

The chain joins TRBV27 to TRBJ2-7; D unresolved. CDR3 length: 14 amino acids. Germline CDR1 reads MNHEY; CDR2 reads SMNVEV (reference sequence). The ends were cut back, 5 bases at V and 6 bases at J, with 17 bases in the middle. The CDR3 protein is CASSLTRIGSEQYF. CDR3 coding DNA: TGTGCCAGCAGTCTGACACGGATCGGCTCCGAGCAGTACTTC.

V usage is TRBV2 and J usage is TRBJ2-5; 10 nucleotides line up with TRBD1. The CDR3 length is 15 residues. The germline V gene encodes CDR1 SNHLY and CDR2 FYNNEI. J gave up 5 bases and V 6 bases, and 9 bases lay outside the gene matches. CDR3 region: CASRPRQGARETQYF. As DNA, the CDR3 is TGTGCCAGCAGACCACGACAGGGGGCGAGGGAGACCCAGTACTTC.

The V call is TRBV6-5, the J call TRBJ1-2; D perhaps matches TRBD1 (5 bases). Deletions cut 0 bases from V and 6 bases from J, with 14 bases between. Per the germline V gene, CDR1 is MNHEY and CDR2 is SVGAGI. The CDR3 runs to 15 residues. The CDR3, as DNA: TGTGCCAGCAGTTACTCAGGGGCAGGGATGAATGGCTACACCTTC. Encoded protein: CASSYSGAGMNGYTF.

This chain connects TRBV4-2 to TRBJ2-3; no clear D gene. Germline assignment: CDR1 LGHNA and CDR2 YNFKEQ. The CDR3 spans 10 residues. The V end was cut by 8 bases, the J end by 4 bases, with 4 bases between. The CDR3 DNA is TGTGCCAGCGGGTCAGATACGCAGTATTTT. Translation: CASGSDTQYF.

The V call is TRBV6-5, the J call TRBJ2-3; 7 positions match TRBD1. J lost 2 bases, V lost 4 bases, and 3 bases had no gene match. This CDR3 contains 14 residues. CDR1 and CDR2 from the germline V gene are MNHEY and SVGAGI. DNA of the CDR3: TGTGCCAGCAGTTGGGACAGCGTCACAGATACGCAGTATTTT. This translates into CASSWDSVTDTQYF.

This chain links TRBV7-2 with TRBJ1-4; TRBD1 matches at 9 bases. V was pared by 5 bases and J by 8 bases, with 6 bases of the junction left unmatched. Per the germline V gene, CDR1 is SGHTA and CDR2 is FQGNSA. The CDR3 is made up of 14 amino acids. The DNA for the CDR3 is TGTGCCAGCAGCCCCGACAGGGGGTGGGAAAAACTGTTTTTT. Its translation: CASSPDRGWEKLFF.

The chain uses TRBV7-8 and TRBJ1-2, with D uncertain. The CDR3 has 14 residues. The germline gives CDR1 SGHVS, CDR2 FQNEAQ. Trimming removed 5 bases from V and 2 bases from J, with 12 bases in between. DNA for the CDR3: TGTGCCAGCAGCCCTTTCGACGGAAACTATGGCTACACCTTC. Its translation is CASSPFDGNYGYTF.

This clone showed up just once. V and J are TRBV6-5 and TRBJ2-7, with D tentatively TRBD1 (5 bases). Germline V lookup: CDR1 MNHEY, CDR2 SVGAGI. V gave up 8 bases and J gave up 4 bases, with 21 bases separating them. The CDR3 is made up of 15 amino acids. The CDR3 loop reads CASALRQGKGYEQYF. DNA of the CDR3: TGTGCCAGCGCCCTGAGGCAGGGTAAGGGTTACGAGCAGTACTTC.

This chain joins TRBV7-9 and TRBJ2-3, with 11 nucleotides matching TRBD2. The germline gives CDR1 SEHNR, CDR2 FQNEAQ (reference sequence). CDR3 length: 18 residues. V shed 5 bases, J shed 4 bases, and the junction held 14 bases outside the gene matches. CDR3 nucleotide sequence: TGTGCCAGCAGCCGCGGACTACTAGCGGGAGTATTGGCAGATACGCAGTATTTT. Translation: CASSRGLLAGVLADTQYF.

This chain connects TRBV10-3 to TRBJ2-1; 11 bases match TRBD2. The germline V gene encodes CDR1 ENHRY and CDR2 SYGVKD. This CDR3 is 16 amino acids long. Trimming cost V 2 bases and J 8 bases; bases outside gene matches: 8. This CDR3 reads CAISERSGRAKDEQFF. DNA of the CDR3: TGTGCCATCAGTGAGCGTAGCGGGAGGGCCAAGGATGAGCAGTTCTTC.

V is TRBV5-1 and J is TRBJ2-3; 11 bases agree with TRBD2. This CDR3 region has 15 residues. Germline lookup yields CDR1 SGHRS and CDR2 YFSETQ. J lost 0 bases, V lost 3 bases, and 0 bases had no gene match. The CDR3 DNA reads as TGCGCCAGCAGCTGGACTAGCGGGAGCACAGATACGCAGTATTTT. Amino acid sequence: CASSWTSGSTDTQYF. Full variable domain (remainder filled in from reference TRBV5-1 and TRBJ2-3): KAGVTQTPRYLIKTRGQQVTLSCSPISGHRSVSWYQQTPGQGLQFLFEYFSETQRNKGNFPGRFSGRQFSNSRSEMNVSTLELGDSALYLCASSWTSGSTDTQYFGPGTRLTVL.

This chain links TRBV7-9 with TRBJ1-1; D is uncertain. The CDR3 is made up of 12 amino acids. Germline loops: CDR1 SEHNR, CDR2 FQNEAQ (reference sequence). Trimming took 5 bases from V and 7 from J, leaving 11 bases between them. CDR3 sequence: CASSPGPIEAFF. The CDR3 nucleotides are TGTGCCAGCAGCCCTGGACCGATTGAAGCTTTCTTT.

This chain uses TRBV7-8 with TRBJ1-1, with unresolved D. The germline gives CDR1 SGHVS, CDR2 FQNEAQ. V was trimmed by 6 bases and J by 5 bases, leaving 13 bases between them. The CDR3 sequence is 13 residues long. CDR3 protein: CASRLKGGTEAFF. In DNA, the CDR3 is TGTGCCAGCAGGTTGAAGGGAGGGACTGAAGCTTTCTTT.

The rearrangement joins TRBV11-3 to TRBJ2-7; 7 bases are shared with TRBD1. Trimming cost V 0 bases and J 2 bases; bases outside gene matches: 1. This CDR3 spans 14 amino acids. Germline V gene sequence: CDR1 SGHNT, CDR2 YENEEA. The CDR3: CASSLDGTAYEQYF. Written as DNA, the CDR3 is TGTGCCAGCAGCTTAGACGGGACAGCCTACGAGCAGTACTTC.

V and J are TRBV2 and TRBJ1-1; 9 bases are a match to TRBD1. The CDR3 sequence is 13 residues long. The V segment lost 4 bases and the J segment 14 bases; nucleotides outside the gene matches: 11. Germline V gene lookup returns CDR1 SNHLY and CDR2 FYNNEI. Here the CDR3 DNA reads TGTGCCAGCAGTGTTTTCGGGGGACAGGGTGGCTTCTTT. This translates into CASSVFGGQGGFF.

The genes are TRBV19 and TRBJ2-7, with D perhaps TRBD2 (5 bases). Germline loops: CDR1 LNHDA, CDR2 SQIVND (reference sequence). With 2 bases removed from V and 5 bases from J, the gap between germline ends came to 13 bases. The CDR3 loop spans 14 amino acids. CDR3 DNA sequence: TGTGCCAGTAGTATAAGGAGAGGGCTCGACGAGCAGTACTTC. This translates into CASSIRRGLDEQYF.

The V call is TRBV10-3, the J call TRBJ1-1; weak D call: TRBD1 (5 bases). Trimming pared 2 bases from V and 1 base from J, leaving 8 bases between. The length of the CDR3 is 14 residues. The germline CDR1 and CDR2 sequences are ENHRY and SYGVKD. The CDR3 loop reads CAISERGRNTEAFF. The CDR3 bases are TGTGCCATCAGTGAGCGGGGCAGGAACACTGAAGCTTTCTTT.

The chain uses TRBV19 and TRBJ1-5, with 9 nucleotides matching TRBD1. CDR1 is LNHDA, CDR2 SQIVND, per germline (reference sequence). The CDR3 has 13 residues. V lost 10 bases, J lost 5 bases, and 6 bases stayed unmatched. The CDR3 here is CATGQGPDQPQHF. The CDR3 coding sequence is TGTGCCACCGGACAGGGGCCCGATCAGCCCCAGCATTTT.

The chain links TRBV28 to TRBJ2-6; the match to TRBD1 covers 9 bases. The CDR3 consists of 17 residues. J gave up 1 base and V 6 bases, and 7 bases lay outside the gene matches. Germline CDR1 and CDR2: MDHEN and SYDVKM. The CDR3 coding sequence is TGTGCCAGCAGACAATTGGACAGGGGTTCTGGGGCCAACGTCCTGACTTTC. It encodes CASRQLDRGSGANVLTF.

The chain has TRBV13 and TRBJ1-1, with unresolved D. Deletions cut 6 bases from V and 2 bases from J, with 4 bases between. The CDR3 runs 11 residues. CDR1 and CDR2 from the germline V gene are PRHDT and FYEKMQ (reference sequence). CDR3: CASRRNTEAFF. Here the CDR3 DNA reads TGTGCCAGCAGACGAAACACTGAAGCTTTCTTT.

The chain couples TRBV7-3 to TRBJ1-1; D is perhaps TRBD1 (5 bases). This CDR3 contains 15 residues. The V end was cut by 5 bases, the J end by 2 bases, with 15 bases between. The germline V gene encodes CDR1 SGHTA and CDR2 FQGTGA. The CDR3 DNA reads TGTGCCAGCAGCCCGAAGGGGCAGTCAAACACTGAAGCTTTCTTT. Its translation: CASSPKGQSNTEAFF.

The J gene is TRBJ2-5, the V gene TRBV5-4, with D uncertain. Trimming took off 3 bases at V and 4 bases at J, with 13 bases between the two ends. Germline CDR1 and CDR2: SGHNT and YYREEE (reference sequence). This CDR3 is built from 14 residues. The DNA of the CDR3 is TGTGCCAGCAGCTCTCTCGACGGTCGAGAGACCCAGTACTTC. Translated: CASSSLDGRETQYF. Drawing the rest from reference TRBV5-4 and TRBJ2-5, the complete variable domain is ETGVTQSPTHLIKTRGQQVTLRCSSQSGHNTVSWYQQALGQGPQFIFQYYREEENGRGNFPPRFSGLQFPNYSSELNVNALELDDSALYLCASSSLDGRETQYFGPGTRLLVL.

The rearrangement uses TRBV5-8 and TRBJ1-1; D is ambiguous. CDR3 length: 14 amino acids. V shed 0 bases and J shed 0 bases, with 6 bases lying between them. Per the germline V gene, CDR1 is SGHTS and CDR2 is YDEGEE. The CDR3: CASSLALLNTEAFF. In nucleotides, the CDR3 is TGTGCCAGCAGCTTGGCCCTACTGAACACTGAAGCTTTCTTT. The full variable domain, rest sourced from reference TRBV5-8 and TRBJ1-1, is EAGVTQSPTHLIKTRGQQATLRCSPISGHTSVYWYQQALGLGLQFLLWYDEGEERNRGNFPPRFSGRQFPNYSSELNVNALELEDSALYLCASSLALLNTEAFFGQGTRLTVV.

The chain recombines TRBV6-6 with TRBJ1-4; D unclear. Germline CDR1 and CDR2: MNHNY and SVGAGI (reference sequence). Trimming shortened V by 0 bases and J by 6 bases, and 8 bases separated the two germline ends. This CDR3 contains 14 residues. The CDR3 reads CASSYSKAYEKLFF. The CDR3 region has the DNA TGTGCCAGCAGTTACTCTAAGGCGTATGAAAAACTGTTTTTT.

The gene calls are TRBV2 and TRBJ2-3; D gene unclear. The ends were cut back, 6 bases at V and 8 bases at J, with 12 bases in the middle. The CDR3 spans 12 residues. Germline CDR1 is SNHLY and CDR2 is FYNNEI. CDR3 DNA sequence: TGTGCCAGCAGCAGTCTCACCGGTACGCAGTATTTT. Amino acid sequence: CASSSLTGTQYF.